This T cell receptor (beta chain) was sequenced in a study of CD8+CD57+ T cells in acquired aplastic anemia. Study at large: Healthy donors had, on average, roughly 9.8 million reads for their CD4+ cells.

Genomic DNA served as template for TCR beta VDJ and CDR3 profiling. TCRdb recomputed calls from the reads with MiXCR, one row per CDR3 protein. The sample shows about 190,000 distinct CDR3 sequences, approximately 52% of them seen only once. On this clonotype: Since the CDR3 does not end with the conserved phenylalanine or tryptophan, this likely comes from a read error.

The V gene's germline CDR1 is WSHSY and CDR2 SAAADI. CDR3 size: 15 residues. V lost 10 bases to trimming and J lost 0 bases; unmatched junction nucleotides: 9. This chain links TRBV10-2 with TRBJ2-7; 10 nucleotides match TRBD1. The sequencing sample was made of sorted CD4+, CD8+, or CD8+CD57+ T cells (not recorded which) from PBMCs. The receptor's source is a human donor in good health, serving as a control. The CDR3 DNA sequence: TGCGCCATCGTCGCCGGGACAGGGGTCTCCTACGAGCAGTACCTC. Its translation: CAIVAGTGVSYEQYL.